This record concerns one T cell receptor beta chain sequence. This receptor's antigen is unknown. Base qualities were left out, and no much larger clone turns up one base away. The time point label here, explained by the study, means: peripheral blood 6 weeks after treatment start. The cohort included about 29 patients with locally advanced or metastatic urothelial carcinoma who were treated at Memorial Sloan Kettering on a trial protocol. Peripheral blood mononuclear cells were collected pretreatment and during treatment, with between 1 and 8 total time points per patient. The Qiagen DNeasy Blood extraction kit was used to purify genomic DNA from total PBMCs and tumor samples. PBMCs were collected pretreatment and during treatment, and were isolated and stored as previously described. V lost 3 bases and J lost 8 bases, and the count of bases not matched to a germline gene is 6. There are 15 amino acids in the CDR3, from cysteine to phenylalanine inclusive. Solely the CDR3 DNA is kept, with 45 bases framed from the first base. CDR1 SNHLY and CDR2 FYNNEI are derived from the germline V gene.

Synthetic TCR analog templates were spiked into each PCR so that absolute template abundance could be estimated from read counts. Using the immunoSEQ assay, TCRbeta CDR3 regions were amplified from genomic DNA with bias-controlled V and J gene primers. Sequencing of rearranged TCRbeta segments was performed at approximately 20X coverage. Regarding the original processing steps: Sequencing errors were corrected by clustering and CDR3s were annotated against IMGT to assign V, D and J genes. Downstream analyses used only productive TCRbeta rearrangements and left out out-of-frame or stop-codon sequences. To compute clonality, Shannon entropy was normalized by the log of the number of unique productive sequences and then subtracted from one. Clones differing between time points or between blood and tumor were identified by Fisher's exact test with Benjamini-Hochberg correction at adjusted p below 0.01. The source is immuneACCESS, and TCRdb retained only in-frame sequences with V and J called. Part of the clones is not carried over; for the studies checked, unresolved V genes explain less than half of this, and the remainder is unexplained. V and J calls and clone size are as listed in that table; D and trimming were resolved from the DNA. The sample has under 85,000 clones on record, around 90% of them singletons. 0.87% of the sample is in the top ten clones.

The source of the sample is a study of PD-L1 blockade in urothelial cancer (dated by TCRdb to about 2017). With respect to the entire study: All patients started therapy around 2014 and received atezolizumab 1,200 mg intravenously every 3 weeks. An exploratory multi-omic analysis was conducted of the somatic, immune and clinical correlates of response to PD-L1 blockade with atezolizumab in urothelial cancer. Pretreatment blood TCR-seq was available for about 28 patients, at least one posttreatment blood collection was obtained for roughly 24 patients, and tumor TCR-seq was available for roughly 24 patients. About 85% of the roughly 29 patients were identified as males with urothelial cancer of bladder origin, and a prior smoking history was reported by 18 of 29 patients. Durable clinical benefit was achieved by nine patients and was not achieved by 20 patients. Patients had an ECOG performance status of 0 or 1 and had received between 0 and 3 prior chemotherapy regimens. A median of 141,255 T cells and tens of thousands of unique TCRs was obtained from blood samples, and a median clonality of about 0.08 was observed. TCR sequencing covered pretreatment tumor samples and matched, serially collected peripheral blood taken before and after atezolizumab treatment. Durable clinical benefit was defined as a progression-free survival longer than 6 months, and TCR features were additionally tested against progression-free survival and overall survival. Blood samples were analyzed at 3 weeks after treatment start (second dose) and at 6 weeks after treatment start. Whole exome sequencing and RNA sequencing of pretreatment tumors were performed alongside TCR sequencing in the same patients.

What the work shows at the level of the full study, not this receptor alone: Improved progression-free and overall survival was associated with having pretreatment peripheral blood TCR clonality below the median. Because the sample size was small (n ≈ 27) and many exploratory analyses were performed, the results are intended to be hypothesis-generating. Greater expansion of tumor-associated TCR clones in peripheral blood 3 weeks after the start of treatment was observed in patients with durable benefit (n of about 21, p = 0.022).

The TCR originated in a woman of 80 years or more with urothelial cancer. This specimen was PBMCs, taken around atezolizumab (anti-PD-L1) treatment. The sequence joins TRBV2 to TRBJ2-1; TRBD2 fits 11 bases in the junction. Here is the DNA: TGTGCCAGCAGTGATCTAGCGGGAGGCCCCCATGAGCAGTTCTTC. Translated, it reads CASSDLAGGPHEQFF.